This passage covers 12 T cell receptor beta chains from one sample sequenced in a study of T cell repertoires in cytomegalovirus infection (dated by TCRdb to between 2017 and 2020). Their recognized antigens are unknown. Sequencing was performed on an Illumina HiSeq 1500. TCRdb took the public reads, trimmed them with fastp at Q25, ran MiXCR for clone calling and kept in-frame beta chains. Rows merge per CDR3 protein into single entries with the most common DNA and genes. The sample profile shows some 800,000 distinct CDR3 sequences; about 28% of them were found once. The ten largest clonotypes hold around 13% of the sample. The sample's treatment or condition label, decoded: in vitro stimulation with specific CMV peptide epitopes to enrich CMV-specific T cells. Here the sequenced sample was cultured CD8+ T cells from PBMCs, taken from culture after CMV antigen stimulation. Every receptor here comes from a human donor in good health (CMV status not recorded). Some clones in this sample may be carry-over from other donors' samples.

Ten or more counts support this clonotype. The V and J genes are TRBV7-6 and TRBJ2-3; the D gene is possibly TRBD2 (6 bases). There are 15 residues in the CDR3. Trimming stripped 5 bases from V and 4 bases from J, with 16 bases between. In germline, CDR1 is SGHVS, CDR2 FNYEAQ. The chain's CDR3 is CASSLTGEASDTQYF. CDR3 DNA sequence: TGTGCCAGCAGCCTGACGGGGGAGGCGTCAGATACGCAGTATTTT. Filled out from reference TRBV7-6 and TRBJ2-3, the complete variable domain reads GAGVSQSPRYKVTKRGQDVALRCDPISGHVSLYWYRQALGQGPEFLTYFNYEAQQDKSGLPNDRFSAERPEGSISTLTIQRTEQRDSAMYRCASSLTGEASDTQYFGPGTRLTVL.

The CDR3 nucleotides read TGTGCCAGCACACAAACAGGGGAGTTCCTTAGCACAGATACGCAGTATTTT. Amino acid sequence: CASTQTGEFLSTDTQYF. The chain employs TRBV27 and TRBJ2-3; 7 nucleotides match TRBD1. The CDR3 has 17 amino acids. Trimming took 7 bases from V and 0 from J; bases not matched to a gene: 13. Germline CDR1 reads MNHEY; CDR2 reads SMNVEV (reference sequence).

The chain couples TRBV5-6 to TRBJ2-7; a possible D gene is TRBD1 (5 bases). Germline V CDR1 and CDR2: SGHDT, YYEEEE. There are 14 residues in the CDR3. V was pared by 4 bases and J by 1 base, with 12 bases between. This CDR3 reads CASSTIQGSYEQYV. Here the CDR3 DNA reads TGTGCCAGCAGCACTATCCAGGGTTCCTACGAGCAGTACGTC.

This chain connects TRBV7-9 to TRBJ1-2; no definite D call. In germline, CDR1 is SEHNR, CDR2 FQNEAQ (reference sequence). This CDR3 is 13 amino acids long. V shed 4 bases and J shed 7 bases, with 13 bases lying between them. The CDR3 protein is CASSWWQSRGYTF. The CDR3 DNA is TGTGCCAGCAGCTGGTGGCAGTCCCGTGGCTACACCTTC.

V is TRBV20-1 and J is TRBJ2-1; TRBD2 matches at 10 bases. With 3 bases clipped from V and 9 bases from J, the junction kept 14 bases outside the gene matches. From germline, CDR1 is DFQATT and CDR2 SNEGSKA (reference sequence). This CDR3 region has 16 residues. CDR3 DNA sequence: TGCAGTGCTAGGGATTCCGGGACTAGCGTCGATCCTGAGCAGTTCTTC. Translation gives CSARDSGTSVDPEQFF.

This clonotype was counted only a few times. The chain couples TRBV7-9 to TRBJ1-4; possibly TRBD1 for D (5 bases). CDR1 SEHNR and CDR2 FQNEAQ come from the germline V gene (reference sequence). The CDR3 is 12 residues long. Trimming shortened V by 6 bases and J by 10 bases, and 12 bases separated the two germline ends. The CDR3 sequence is CASRLRDGKLFF. The CDR3 coding sequence is TGTGCCAGCAGACTCCGGGACGGAAAACTGTTTTTT.

The chain is built from TRBV19 and TRBJ1-1; D not certain. The V gene's germline CDR1 is LNHDA and CDR2 SQIVND (reference sequence). The CDR3 contains 12 residues. The V gene lost 0 bases and the J gene lost 6 bases, with 5 bases spanning the gap. CDR3 in amino acids: CASSIDQSEAFF. CDR3 nucleotides: TGTGCCAGTAGTATAGACCAGTCTGAAGCTTTCTTT.

This clonotype was found a few times. The gene calls are TRBV4-1 and TRBJ1-2; D ambiguous. Trimming pared 1 base from V and 4 bases from J, leaving 7 bases between. CDR3 length: 13 residues. Germline lookup yields CDR1 MGHRA and CDR2 YSYEKL. The CDR3 sequence is CASSQVMGYGYTF. For the CDR3, the DNA is TGCGCCAGCAGCCAAGTAATGGGCTATGGCTACACCTTC.

This clonotype was counted a few times. The chain combines TRBV6-2 or TRBV6-3 with TRBJ2-7, with D tentatively TRBD1 or TRBD2 (5 bases each). The germline V and J ends were trimmed by 2 bases and 6 bases, with 8 bases remaining between them. Germline V lookup: CDR1 MNHEY, CDR2 SVGEGT. The CDR3 is 12 residues long. CDR3 sequence reads: CASSYGGSEQYV. Here the CDR3 DNA reads TGTGCCAGCAGTTACGGGGGATCCGAGCAGTACGTC.

This clonotype was detected ten times or more. The V gene is TRBV7-6, the J gene TRBJ2-6, with TRBD1 identical over 7 bases. Trimming took 5 bases from V and 0 from J; bases not matched to a gene: 25. The CDR3 totals 23 residues. Germline V gene data show CDR1 as SGHVS and CDR2 as FNYEAQ. As DNA, the CDR3 is TGTGCCAGCAGCAAGCTTAGATCCTCAGGGGACAGCGCTCAGCCCTCTGGGGCCAACGTCCTGACTTTC. Amino acids: CASSKLRSSGDSAQPSGANVLTF.

This clonotype was observed a few times. The V gene is TRBV15, the J gene TRBJ1-2; unclear D gene. V was cut by 4 bases and J by 6 bases, with 15 bases left in between. The CDR3 length is 14 residues. The germline CDR1 and CDR2 sequences are LNHNV and YYDKDF (reference sequence). CDR3 nucleotides: TGTGCCACCAGCACGGTTGGAGGAGGTGATGGCTACACCTTC. Its protein is CATSTVGGGDGYTF.

This clonotype came up a few times. The CDR3 spells CASSAQGGPEAFF. In nucleotides, the CDR3 is TGTGCCAGCAGCGCACAGGGGGGCCCTGAAGCTTTCTTT. The chain links TRBV27 to TRBJ1-1, with 8 bases aligning to TRBD1. This CDR3 comprises 13 residues. Trimming took 6 bases from V and 6 from J; bases not matched to a gene: 6. In germline, CDR1 is MNHEY, CDR2 SMNVEV (reference sequence).